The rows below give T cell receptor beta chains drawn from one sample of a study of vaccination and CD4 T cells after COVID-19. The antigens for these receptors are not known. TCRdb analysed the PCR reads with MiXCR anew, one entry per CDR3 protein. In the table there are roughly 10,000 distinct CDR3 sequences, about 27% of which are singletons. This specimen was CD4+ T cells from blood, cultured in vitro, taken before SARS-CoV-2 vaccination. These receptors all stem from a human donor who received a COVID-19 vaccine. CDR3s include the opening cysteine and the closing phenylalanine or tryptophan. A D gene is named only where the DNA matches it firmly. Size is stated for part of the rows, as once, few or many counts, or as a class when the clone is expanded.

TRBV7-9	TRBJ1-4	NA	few	TGTGCAACCCGGGGGAACGGAACTAATGAAAAACTGTTTTTT	CATRGNGTNEKLFF
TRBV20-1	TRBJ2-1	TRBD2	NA	TGCAGTGCTAGTGCCCTAGCGGGGGGGCTCTCCTACAATGAGCAGTTCTTC	CSASALAGGLSYNEQFF
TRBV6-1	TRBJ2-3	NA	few	TGTGCCAGCACCCCAGGGGGGACTAGAAGCACAGATACGCAGTATTTT	CASTPGGTRSTDTQYF
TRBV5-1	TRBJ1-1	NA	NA	TGCGCCAGCAGCCTTAGACAGGAACGCACTGAAGCTTTCTTT	CASSLRQERTEAFF
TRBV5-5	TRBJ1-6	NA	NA	TGTGCCAGCAGCTTGGAGGGGTTAGGCGGGAATTCACCCCTCCACTTT	CASSLEGLGGNSPLHF
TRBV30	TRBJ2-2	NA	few	TGTGCCTGGAATAGGGGACGTACCGGGGAGCTGTTTTTT	CAWNRGRTGELFF
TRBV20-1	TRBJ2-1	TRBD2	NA	TGCAGTGCTACACTAGCGGGGGGGAGGTCCTACAATGAGCAGTTCTTC	CSATLAGGRSYNEQFF
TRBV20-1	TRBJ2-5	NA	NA	TGCAGTGCTAGAGATGCCAATCGAGAGACCCAGTACTTC	CSARDANRETQYF
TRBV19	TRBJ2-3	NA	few	TGTGCCAGTAGTAGCAGGATACGCCCAGATACGCAGTATTTT	CASSSRIRPDTQYF
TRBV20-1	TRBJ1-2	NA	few	TGCAGTGCTAGAGTCCCCCCCTGGGGCTCTAACTATGGCTACACCTTC	CSARVPPWGSNYGYTF
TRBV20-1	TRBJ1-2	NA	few	TGCAGTGCTAGTCTGTCAGGGGATGGCTACACCTTC	CSASLSGDGYTF
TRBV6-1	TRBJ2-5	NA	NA	TGTGCCAGCAGTGATTATTGGGGAGAGACCCAGTACTTC	CASSDYWGETQYF
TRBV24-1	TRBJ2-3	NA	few	TGTGCCACCACTAACCCCACAGGGTTCAGCACAGATACGCAGTATTTT	CATTNPTGFSTDTQYF
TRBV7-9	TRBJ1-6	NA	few	TGTGCCAGCAGCTTTAGTCAAGTTAATTCACCCCTCCACTTT	CASSFSQVNSPLHF
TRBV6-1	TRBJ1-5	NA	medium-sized	TGTGCCAGCAGTGCGGCAGGGGTAGGGGTACATCAGCCCCAGCATTTT	CASSAAGVGVHQPQHF
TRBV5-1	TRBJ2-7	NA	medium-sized	TGCGCCAGCAGCTTGCTTTCCCCCTCAGTAAACTACGAGCAGTACTTC	CASSLLSPSVNYEQYF
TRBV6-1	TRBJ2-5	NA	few	TGTGCCAGCAGACCTCCGTGGAGGGGGGGCCTAAAGACCCAGTACTTC	CASRPPWRGGLKTQYF
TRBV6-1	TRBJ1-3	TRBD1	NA	TGTGCCAGCAGTCGCAGCGTTCAGGGGGCCGCCGGAAACACCATATATTTT	CASSRSVQGAAGNTIYF
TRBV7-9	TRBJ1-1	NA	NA	TGTGCCAGCAGCTTAGTAGTAGGAGCAGCTTTCTTT	CASSLVVGAAFF
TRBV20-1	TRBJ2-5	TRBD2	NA	TGCAGTGCTAGAGATGCGGGGGGGCCGCAGGAGACCCAGTACTTC	CSARDAGGPQETQYF
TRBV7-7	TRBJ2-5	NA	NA	TGTGCCAGCAGCTTAGAGGGCGTGGGGACCCAGTACTTC	CASSLEGVGTQYF
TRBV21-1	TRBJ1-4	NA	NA	TGTGCCAGCAGCATTGACAGGGACGAAAAACTGTTTTTT	CASSIDRDEKLFF
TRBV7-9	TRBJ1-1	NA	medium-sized	TGTGCCAGCAGCTTCTTTGAGGGGCCCACTGAAGCTTTCTTT	CASSFFEGPTEAFF
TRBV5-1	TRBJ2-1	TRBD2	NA	TGCGCCAGCAGCTTGACCGCGGGGGGGACCTACAATGAGCAGTTCTTC	CASSLTAGGTYNEQFF
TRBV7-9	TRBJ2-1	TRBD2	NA	TGTGCCAGCACGAGACTAGCGGGGGCCGCGACTTACAATGAGCAGTTCTTC	CASTRLAGAATYNEQFF
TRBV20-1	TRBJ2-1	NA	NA	TGCAGTGCCACCCATTGGGGGCGAGGAAGCGATGAGCAGTTCTTC	CSATHWGRGSDEQFF
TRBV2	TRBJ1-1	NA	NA	TGTGCCACCCATTCGGGCAGAAACACTGAAGCTTTCTTT	CATHSGRNTEAFF
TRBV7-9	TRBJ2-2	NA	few	TGTGCCAGCAGCTTTCCTCAGGGGTACACCGGGGAGCTGTTTTTT	CASSFPQGYTGELFF
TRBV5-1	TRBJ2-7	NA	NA	TGCGCCAGCAGCTTGGCCAGCCAGCGGACCTACGAGCAGTACTTC	CASSLASQRTYEQYF
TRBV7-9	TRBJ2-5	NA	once	TGTGCCAGCAGCCTCTGGGACTTCTCCGGGGAGACCCAGTACTTC	CASSLWDFSGETQYF
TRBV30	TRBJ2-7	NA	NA	TGTGCCTGGGGGGGAAGGGCCGAGCAGTACTTC	CAWGGRAEQYF
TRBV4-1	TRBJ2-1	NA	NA	TGCGCCAGCAGCCAGGACCCGGTGGACAATGAGCAGTTCTTC	CASSQDPVDNEQFF
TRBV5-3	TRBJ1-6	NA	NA	TGTGCCAGGACCCGGGACCGATCCTTCAATAAACCAAATTCACCCCTCCACTTT	CARTRDRSFNKPNSPLHF
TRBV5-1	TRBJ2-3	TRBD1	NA	TGCGCCAGCAGCAGCGGACAGGGCTTAGGCGATACGCAGTATTTT	CASSSGQGLGDTQYF
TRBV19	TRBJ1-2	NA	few	TGTGCCAGTAGTACTATCTGGCAACCCCGGGATGGCTACACCTTC	CASSTIWQPRDGYTF
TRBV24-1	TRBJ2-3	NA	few	TGTGCCACCAGTGATTTAGGCCGGGGAAGGACAGATACGCAGTATTTT	CATSDLGRGRTDTQYF
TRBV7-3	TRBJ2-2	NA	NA	TGTGCCAGCAGCAGGACAGCCACCGGGGAGCTGTTTTTT	CASSRTATGELFF
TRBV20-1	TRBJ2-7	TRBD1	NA	TGCAGTGCTCAATCCGGGACAGAGACCTACGAGCAGTACTTC	CSAQSGTETYEQYF
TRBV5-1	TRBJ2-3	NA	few	TGCGCCAGCAGCTTGGACACAGCACTGGAAGATACGCAGTATTTT	CASSLDTALEDTQYF
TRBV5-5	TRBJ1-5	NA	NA	TGTGCCAGCAGCTTCAGGGGCGACAGAAGTCAGCCCCAGCATTTT	CASSFRGDRSQPQHF
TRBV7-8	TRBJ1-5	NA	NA	TGTGCCAGCAGCTTAGCGCCGCAGGAGTATAGCAATCAGCCCCAGCATTTT	CASSLAPQEYSNQPQHF
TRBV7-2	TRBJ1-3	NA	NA	TGTGCCAGCAGCTTAGAAGAAGGGAGGTTCTCTGGAAACACCATATATTTT	CASSLEEGRFSGNTIYF
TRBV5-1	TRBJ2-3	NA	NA	TGCGCCAGCAGCTCGCTCCTCTACACAGATACGCAGTATTTT	CASSSLLYTDTQYF
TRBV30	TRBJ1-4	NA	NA	TGTGCCTGGAGTACAGGGCTAAATGAAAAACTGTTTTTT	CAWSTGLNEKLFF
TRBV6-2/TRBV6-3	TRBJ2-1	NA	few	TGTGCCAGCAGGGGTGGAGGGGGCGTCTACAATGAGCAGTTCTTC	CASRGGGGVYNEQFF
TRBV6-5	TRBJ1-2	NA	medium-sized	TGTGCCAGCAGTTACGATGGGGGTCTCCGTATGCGGTACACCTTC	CASSYDGGLRMRYTF
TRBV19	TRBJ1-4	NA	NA	TGTGCCAGTAGTATAGGGGTCCGGGCAGGGGCCCCGCGGGCAACTAATGAAAAACTGTTTTTT	CASSIGVRAGAPRATNEKLFF
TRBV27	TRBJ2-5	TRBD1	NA	TGTGCCAGCAGTCCCGACAGGGGAAGGGAGACCCAGTACTTC	CASSPDRGRETQYF
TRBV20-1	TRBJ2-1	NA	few	TGCAGTGCTAGGTATGGGGGTGAGAATGAGCAGTTCTTC	CSARYGGENEQFF
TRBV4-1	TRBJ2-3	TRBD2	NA	TGCGCCAGCAGCCAAGATGTGGCTAGCGGGCCCACAGATACGCAGTATTTT	CASSQDVASGPTDTQYF
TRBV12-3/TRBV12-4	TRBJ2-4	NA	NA	TGTGCCAGCAGTTTTCGTCGGGGGACAGCCAAAAACATTCAGTACTTC	CASSFRRGTAKNIQYF
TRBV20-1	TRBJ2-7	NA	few	TGCAGTGCTAGCGCAGGGGACGAGCAGTACTTC	CSASAGDEQYF
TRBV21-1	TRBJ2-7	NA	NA	TGTGCCAGCAGCGCCCGTCCTTCCCTGAGGAACGAGCAGTACTTC	CASSARPSLRNEQYF